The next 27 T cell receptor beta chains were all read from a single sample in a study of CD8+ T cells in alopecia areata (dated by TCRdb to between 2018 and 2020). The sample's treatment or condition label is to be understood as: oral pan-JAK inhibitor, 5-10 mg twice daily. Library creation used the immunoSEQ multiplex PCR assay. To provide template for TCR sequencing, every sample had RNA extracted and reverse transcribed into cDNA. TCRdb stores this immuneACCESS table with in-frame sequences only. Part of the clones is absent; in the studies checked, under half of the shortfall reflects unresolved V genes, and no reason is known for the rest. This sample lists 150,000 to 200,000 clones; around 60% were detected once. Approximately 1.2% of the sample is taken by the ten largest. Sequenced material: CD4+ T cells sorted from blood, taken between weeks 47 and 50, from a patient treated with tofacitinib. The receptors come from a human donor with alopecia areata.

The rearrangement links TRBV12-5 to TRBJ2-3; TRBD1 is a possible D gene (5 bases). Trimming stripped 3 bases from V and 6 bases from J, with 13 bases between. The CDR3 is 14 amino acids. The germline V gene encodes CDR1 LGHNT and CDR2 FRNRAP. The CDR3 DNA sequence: TGTGCTAGTGGTTTTGACAGATCCATTGATACGCAGTATTTT. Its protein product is CASGFDRSIDTQYF.

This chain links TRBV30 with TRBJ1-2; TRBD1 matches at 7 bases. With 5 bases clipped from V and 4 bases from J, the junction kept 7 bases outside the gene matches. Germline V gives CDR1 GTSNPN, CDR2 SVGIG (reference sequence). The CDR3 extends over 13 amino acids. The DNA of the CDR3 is TGTGCCTGGTCAACAGGGGAGTTCTATGGCTACACCTTC. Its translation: CAWSTGEFYGYTF.

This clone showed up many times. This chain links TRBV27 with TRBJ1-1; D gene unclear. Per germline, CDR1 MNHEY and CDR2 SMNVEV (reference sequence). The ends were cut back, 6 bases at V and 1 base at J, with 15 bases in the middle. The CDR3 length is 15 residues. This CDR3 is CASSGNGQANTEAFF. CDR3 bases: TGTGCCAGCAGCGGTAACGGGCAGGCGAACACTGAAGCTTTCTTT.

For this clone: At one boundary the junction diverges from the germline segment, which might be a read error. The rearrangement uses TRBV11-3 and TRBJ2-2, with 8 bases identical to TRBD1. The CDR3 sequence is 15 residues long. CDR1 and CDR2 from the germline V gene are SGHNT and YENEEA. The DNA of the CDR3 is TGTGCCAGCAGCGTAGACAGGGGCTACACCGGGGAGCTGTTTTTT. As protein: CASSVDRGYTGELFF.

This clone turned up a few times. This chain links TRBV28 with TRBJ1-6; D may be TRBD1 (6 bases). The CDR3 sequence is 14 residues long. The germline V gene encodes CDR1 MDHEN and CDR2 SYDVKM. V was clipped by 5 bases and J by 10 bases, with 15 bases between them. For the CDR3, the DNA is TGTGCCAGCAGTCCACACAGGGACTACTCACCCCTCCACTTT. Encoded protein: CASSPHRDYSPLHF.

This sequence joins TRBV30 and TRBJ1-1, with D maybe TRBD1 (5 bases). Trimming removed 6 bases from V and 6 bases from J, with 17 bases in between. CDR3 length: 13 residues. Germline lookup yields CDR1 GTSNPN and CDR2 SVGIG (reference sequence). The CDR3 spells CACPKEGSAEAFF. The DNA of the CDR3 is TGTGCCTGTCCAAAGGAGGGGAGCGCTGAAGCTTTCTTT.

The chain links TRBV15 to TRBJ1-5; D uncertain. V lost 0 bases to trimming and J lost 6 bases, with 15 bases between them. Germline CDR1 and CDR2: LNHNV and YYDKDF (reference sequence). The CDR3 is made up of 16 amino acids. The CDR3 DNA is TGTGCCACCAGCAGAGATATTGGCGGGGTTGGTCAGCCCCAGCATTTT. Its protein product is CATSRDIGGVGQPQHF.

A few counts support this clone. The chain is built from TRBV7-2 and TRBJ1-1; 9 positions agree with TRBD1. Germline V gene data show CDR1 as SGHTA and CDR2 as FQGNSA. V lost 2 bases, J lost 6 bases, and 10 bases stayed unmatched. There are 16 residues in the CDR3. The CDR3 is CASSLFSGTGSPEAFF. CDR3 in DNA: TGTGCCAGCAGCTTATTTTCCGGGACAGGGAGTCCTGAAGCTTTCTTT.

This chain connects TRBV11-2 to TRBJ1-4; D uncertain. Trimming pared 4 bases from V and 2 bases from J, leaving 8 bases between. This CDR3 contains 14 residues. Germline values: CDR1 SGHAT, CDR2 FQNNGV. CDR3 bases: TGTGCCAGCAGCTCCTCATGGACTAATGAAAAACTGTTTTTT. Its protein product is CASSSSWTNEKLFF.

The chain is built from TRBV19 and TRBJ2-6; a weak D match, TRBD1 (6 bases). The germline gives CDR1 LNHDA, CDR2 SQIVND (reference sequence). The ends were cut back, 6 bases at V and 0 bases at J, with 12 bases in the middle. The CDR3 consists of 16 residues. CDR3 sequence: CASSGTGSSGANVLTF. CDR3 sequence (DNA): TGTGCCAGTAGCGGAACAGGGTCCTCTGGGGCCAACGTCCTGACTTTC.

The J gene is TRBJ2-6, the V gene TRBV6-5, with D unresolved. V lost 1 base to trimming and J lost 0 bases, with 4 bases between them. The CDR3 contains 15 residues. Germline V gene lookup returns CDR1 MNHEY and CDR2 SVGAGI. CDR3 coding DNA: TGTGCCAGCAGTTACTTCGGCTCTGGGGCCAACGTCCTGACTTTC. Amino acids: CASSYFGSGANVLTF.

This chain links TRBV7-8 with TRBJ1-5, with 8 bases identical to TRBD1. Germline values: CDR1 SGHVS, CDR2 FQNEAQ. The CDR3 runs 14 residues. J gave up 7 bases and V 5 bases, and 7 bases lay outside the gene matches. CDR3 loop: CASSHGQGGQPQHF. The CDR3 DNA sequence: TGTGCCAGCAGCCATGGACAGGGTGGACAGCCCCAGCATTTT.

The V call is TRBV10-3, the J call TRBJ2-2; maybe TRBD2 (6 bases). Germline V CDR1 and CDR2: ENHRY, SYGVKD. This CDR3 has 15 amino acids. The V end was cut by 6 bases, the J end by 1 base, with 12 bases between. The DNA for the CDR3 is TGTGCCATCAGCGGGGGTTCGAGGAACACCGGGGAGCTGTTTTTT. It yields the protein CAISGGSRNTGELFF.

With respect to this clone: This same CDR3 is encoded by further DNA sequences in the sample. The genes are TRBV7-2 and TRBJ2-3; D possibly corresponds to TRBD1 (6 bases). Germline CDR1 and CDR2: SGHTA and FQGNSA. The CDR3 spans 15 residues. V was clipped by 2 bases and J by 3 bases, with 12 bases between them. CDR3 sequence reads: CASSLSQGSTDTQYF. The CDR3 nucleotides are TGTGCCAGCAGCTTATCACAGGGTTCGACAGATACGCAGTATTTT.

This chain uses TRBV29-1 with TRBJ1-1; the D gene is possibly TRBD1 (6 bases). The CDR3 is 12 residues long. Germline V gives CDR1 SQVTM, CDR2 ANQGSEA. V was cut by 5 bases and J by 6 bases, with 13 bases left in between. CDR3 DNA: TGCAGCGTTCAACAGGGTAAAGCTGAAGCTTTCTTT. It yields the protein CSVQQGKAEAFF.

The chain's CDR3 is CASSGVTSPREQYF. The DNA of the CDR3 is TGTGCCAGCAGCGGTGTAACTAGCCCCCGCGAGCAGTACTTC. The V call is TRBV7-2, the J call TRBJ2-7; tentatively, D is TRBD2 (6 bases). This CDR3 has 14 amino acids. V was shortened by 5 bases and J by 6 bases, with 17 bases between the two germline ends. CDR1 and CDR2 (germline): SGHTA, FQGNSA.

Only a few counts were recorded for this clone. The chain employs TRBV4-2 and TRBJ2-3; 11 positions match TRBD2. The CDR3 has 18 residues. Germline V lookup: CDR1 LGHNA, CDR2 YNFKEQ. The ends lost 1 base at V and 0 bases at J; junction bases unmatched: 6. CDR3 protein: CASSQGLSSGGSTDTQYF. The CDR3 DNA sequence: TGTGCCAGCAGCCAAGGTCTTTCTAGCGGGGGGAGCACAGATACGCAGTATTTT.

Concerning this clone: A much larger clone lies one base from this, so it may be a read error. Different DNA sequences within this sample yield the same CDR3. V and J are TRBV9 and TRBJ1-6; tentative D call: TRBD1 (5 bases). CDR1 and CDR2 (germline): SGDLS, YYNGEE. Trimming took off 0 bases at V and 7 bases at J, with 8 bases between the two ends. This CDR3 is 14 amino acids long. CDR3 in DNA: TGTGCCAGCAGCGTAGGGGGCGAAAATTCACCCCTCCACTTT. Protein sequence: CASSVGGENSPLHF.

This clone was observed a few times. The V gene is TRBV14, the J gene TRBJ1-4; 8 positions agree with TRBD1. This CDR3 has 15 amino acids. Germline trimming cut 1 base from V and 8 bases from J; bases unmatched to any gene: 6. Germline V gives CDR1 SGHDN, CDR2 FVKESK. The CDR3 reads CASSQAGQGAEKLFF. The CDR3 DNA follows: TGTGCCAGCAGCCAAGCAGGACAGGGAGCGGAAAAACTGTTTTTT.

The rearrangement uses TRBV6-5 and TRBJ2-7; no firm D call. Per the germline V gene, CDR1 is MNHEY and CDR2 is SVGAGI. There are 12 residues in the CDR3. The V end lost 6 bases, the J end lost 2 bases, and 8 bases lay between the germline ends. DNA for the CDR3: TGTGCCAGCAGCCGGGCCCCCTACGAGCAGTACTTC. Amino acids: CASSRAPYEQYF.

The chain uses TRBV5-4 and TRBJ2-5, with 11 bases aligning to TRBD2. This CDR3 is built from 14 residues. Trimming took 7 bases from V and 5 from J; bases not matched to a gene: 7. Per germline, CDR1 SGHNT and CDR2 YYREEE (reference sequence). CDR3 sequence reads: CASATSGGLETQYF. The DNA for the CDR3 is TGTGCCAGCGCTACTAGCGGGGGTCTGGAGACCCAGTACTTC.

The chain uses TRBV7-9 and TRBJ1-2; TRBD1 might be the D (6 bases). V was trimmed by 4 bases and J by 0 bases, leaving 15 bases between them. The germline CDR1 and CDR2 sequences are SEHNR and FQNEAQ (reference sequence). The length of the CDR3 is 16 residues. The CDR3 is CASSSRGGNANYGYTF. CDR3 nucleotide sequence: TGTGCCAGCAGCTCTAGAGGGGGGAATGCTAACTATGGCTACACCTTC. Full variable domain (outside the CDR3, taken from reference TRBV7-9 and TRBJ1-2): DTGVSQNPRHKITKRGQNVTFRCDPISEHNRLYWYRQTLGQGPEFLTYFQNEAQLEKSRLLSDRFSAERPKGSFSTLEIQRTEQGDSAMYLCASSSRGGNANYGYTFGSGTRLTVV.

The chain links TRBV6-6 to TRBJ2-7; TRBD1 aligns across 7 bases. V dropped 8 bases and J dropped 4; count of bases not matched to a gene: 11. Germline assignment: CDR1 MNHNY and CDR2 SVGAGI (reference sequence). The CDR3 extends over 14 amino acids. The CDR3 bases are TGTGCCAGCGCCTTCGGGACAGAACCGTACGAGCAGTACTTC. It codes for CASAFGTEPYEQYF.

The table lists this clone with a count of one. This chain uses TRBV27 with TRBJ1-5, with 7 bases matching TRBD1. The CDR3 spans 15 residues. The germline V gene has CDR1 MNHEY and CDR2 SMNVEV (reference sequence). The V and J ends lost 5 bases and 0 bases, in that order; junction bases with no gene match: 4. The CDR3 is CASSVTGNSNQPQHF. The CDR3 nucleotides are TGTGCCAGCAGTGTGACAGGGAATAGCAATCAGCCCCAGCATTTT.

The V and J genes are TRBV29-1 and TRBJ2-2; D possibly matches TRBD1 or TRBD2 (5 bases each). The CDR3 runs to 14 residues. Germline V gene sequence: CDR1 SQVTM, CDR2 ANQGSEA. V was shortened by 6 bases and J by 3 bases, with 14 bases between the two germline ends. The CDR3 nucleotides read TGCAGCGTGGGACCGGGACCGCACACCGGGGAGCTGTTTTTT. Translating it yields CSVGPGPHTGELFF.

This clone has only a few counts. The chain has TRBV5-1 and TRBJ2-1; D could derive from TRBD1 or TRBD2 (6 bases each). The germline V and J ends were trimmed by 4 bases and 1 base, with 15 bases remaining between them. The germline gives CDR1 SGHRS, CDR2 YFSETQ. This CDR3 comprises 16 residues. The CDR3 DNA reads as TGCGCCAGCAGCATGGGGGGCGCGGATTCCTACAATGAGCAGTTCTTC. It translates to CASSMGGADSYNEQFF.

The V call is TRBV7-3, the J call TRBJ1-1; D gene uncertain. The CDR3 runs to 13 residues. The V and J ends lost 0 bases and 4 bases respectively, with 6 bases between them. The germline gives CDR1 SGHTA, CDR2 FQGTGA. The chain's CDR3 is CASSLTGFTEAFF. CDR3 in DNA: TGTGCCAGCAGCTTAACGGGGTTCACTGAAGCTTTCTTT.